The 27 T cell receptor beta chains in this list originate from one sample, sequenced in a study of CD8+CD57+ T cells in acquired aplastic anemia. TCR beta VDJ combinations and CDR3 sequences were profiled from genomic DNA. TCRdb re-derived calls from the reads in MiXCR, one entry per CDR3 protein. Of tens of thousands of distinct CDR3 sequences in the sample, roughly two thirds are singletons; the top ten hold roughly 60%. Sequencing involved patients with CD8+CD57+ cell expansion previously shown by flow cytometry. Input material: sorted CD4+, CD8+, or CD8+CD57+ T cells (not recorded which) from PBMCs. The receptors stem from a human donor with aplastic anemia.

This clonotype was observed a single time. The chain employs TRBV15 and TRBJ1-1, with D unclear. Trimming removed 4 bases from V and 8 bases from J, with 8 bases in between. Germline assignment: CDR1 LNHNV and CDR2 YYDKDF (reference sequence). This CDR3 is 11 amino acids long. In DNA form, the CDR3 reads TGTGCCACCAGCACCGTCAGCGAAGCTTTCTTT. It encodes CATSTVSEAFF.

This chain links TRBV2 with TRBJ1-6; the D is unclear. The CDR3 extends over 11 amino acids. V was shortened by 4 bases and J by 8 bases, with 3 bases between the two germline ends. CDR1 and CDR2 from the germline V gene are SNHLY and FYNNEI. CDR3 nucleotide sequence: TGTGCCAGCAGTGCGGATTCACCCCTCCACTTT. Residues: CASSADSPLHF. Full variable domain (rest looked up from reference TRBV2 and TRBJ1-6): EPEVTQTPSHQVTQMGQEVILRCVPISNHLYFYWYRQILGQKVEFLVSFYNNEISEKSEIFDDQFSVERPDGSNFTLKIRSTKLEDSAMYFCASSADSPLHFGNGTRLTVT.

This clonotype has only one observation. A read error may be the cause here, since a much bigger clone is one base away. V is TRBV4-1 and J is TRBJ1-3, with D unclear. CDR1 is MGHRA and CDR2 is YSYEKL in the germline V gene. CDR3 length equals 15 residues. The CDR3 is CTSSQDWDSGNTIYF. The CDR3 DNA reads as TGCACCAGCAGCCAAGATTGGGATTCTGGAAACACCATATATTTT.

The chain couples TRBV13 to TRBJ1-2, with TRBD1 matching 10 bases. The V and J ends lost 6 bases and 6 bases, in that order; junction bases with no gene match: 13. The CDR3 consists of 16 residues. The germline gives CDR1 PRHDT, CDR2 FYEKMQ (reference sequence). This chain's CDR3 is CASRKRQGAHLDGYTF. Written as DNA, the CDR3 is TGTGCCAGCAGAAAGCGACAGGGGGCGCATTTGGATGGCTACACCTTC.

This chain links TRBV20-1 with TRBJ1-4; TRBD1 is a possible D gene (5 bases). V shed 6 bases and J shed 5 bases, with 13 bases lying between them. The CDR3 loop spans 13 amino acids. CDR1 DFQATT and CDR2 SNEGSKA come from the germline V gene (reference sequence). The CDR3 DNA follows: TGCAGTGCCACCCGGCCAGGGAATGAAAAACTGTTTTTT. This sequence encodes CSATRPGNEKLFF.

DNA for the CDR3: TGTGCCAGCAGTGCCAGGACGGGGAATACTGAAGCTTTCTTT. It specifies CASSARTGNTEAFF. J is TRBJ1-1 and V is TRBV2; D is ambiguous. Germline loops: CDR1 SNHLY, CDR2 FYNNEI. CDR3 length: 14 amino acids. Trimming removed 4 bases at V and 5 bases at J, with 14 bases between.

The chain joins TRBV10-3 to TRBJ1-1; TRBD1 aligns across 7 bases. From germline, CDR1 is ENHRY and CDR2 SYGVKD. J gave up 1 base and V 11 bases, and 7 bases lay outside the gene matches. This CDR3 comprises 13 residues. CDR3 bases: TGTGCCGGTTCGGGACAGTCGAACACTGAAGCTTTCTTT. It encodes CAGSGQSNTEAFF.

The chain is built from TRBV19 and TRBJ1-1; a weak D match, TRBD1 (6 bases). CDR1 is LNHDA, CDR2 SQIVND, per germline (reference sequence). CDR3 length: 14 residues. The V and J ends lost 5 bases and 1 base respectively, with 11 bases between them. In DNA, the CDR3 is TGTGCCAGTAGTGATAGCAGGGGGAACACTGAAGCTTTCTTT. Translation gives CASSDSRGNTEAFF.

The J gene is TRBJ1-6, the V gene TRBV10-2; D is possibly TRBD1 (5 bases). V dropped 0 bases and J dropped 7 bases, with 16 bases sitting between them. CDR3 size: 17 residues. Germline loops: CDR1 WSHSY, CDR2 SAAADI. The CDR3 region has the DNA TGCGCCAGCAGTGAGTCGATGGGGCGTGTTTTCAATTCACCCCTCCACTTT. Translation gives CASSESMGRVFNSPLHF.

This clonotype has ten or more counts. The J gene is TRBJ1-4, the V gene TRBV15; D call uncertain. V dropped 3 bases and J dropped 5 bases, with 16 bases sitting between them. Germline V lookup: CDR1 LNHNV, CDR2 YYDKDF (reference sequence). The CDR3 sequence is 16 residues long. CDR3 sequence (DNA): TGTGCCACCAGCAGTGTAGTGGGCGCCGGGAATGAAAAACTGTTTTTT. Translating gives CATSSVVGAGNEKLFF.

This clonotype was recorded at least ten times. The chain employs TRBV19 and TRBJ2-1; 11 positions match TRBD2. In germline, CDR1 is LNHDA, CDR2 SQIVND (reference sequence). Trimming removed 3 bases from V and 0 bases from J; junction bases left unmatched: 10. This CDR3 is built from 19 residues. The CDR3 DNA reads TGTGCCAGTAGTATTGGTCCTAGCGGGGGGCCCAGCTCCTACAATGAGCAGTTCTTC. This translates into CASSIGPSGGPSSYNEQFF.

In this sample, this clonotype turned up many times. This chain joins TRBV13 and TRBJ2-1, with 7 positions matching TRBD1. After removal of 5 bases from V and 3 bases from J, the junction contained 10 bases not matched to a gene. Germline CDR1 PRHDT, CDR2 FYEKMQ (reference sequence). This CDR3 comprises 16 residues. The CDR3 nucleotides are TGTGCCAGCAGCACCGTCACAGGGGCTCTCTACAATGAGCAGTTCTTC. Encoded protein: CASSTVTGALYNEQFF.

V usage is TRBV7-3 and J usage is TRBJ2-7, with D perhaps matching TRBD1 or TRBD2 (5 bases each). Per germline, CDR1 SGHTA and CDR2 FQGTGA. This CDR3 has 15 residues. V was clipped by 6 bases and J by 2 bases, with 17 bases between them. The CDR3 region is CASSIRWGSAYEQYF. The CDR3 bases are TGTGCCAGCAGTATTAGGTGGGGGTCGGCCTACGAGCAGTACTTC.

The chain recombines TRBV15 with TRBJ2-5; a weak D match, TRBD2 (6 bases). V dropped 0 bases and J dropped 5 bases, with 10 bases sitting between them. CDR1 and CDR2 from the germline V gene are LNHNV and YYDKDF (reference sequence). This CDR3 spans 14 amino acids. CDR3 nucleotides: TGTGCCACCAGCAGAGATAGTGGGGGGGAGACCCAGTACTTC. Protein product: CATSRDSGGETQYF.

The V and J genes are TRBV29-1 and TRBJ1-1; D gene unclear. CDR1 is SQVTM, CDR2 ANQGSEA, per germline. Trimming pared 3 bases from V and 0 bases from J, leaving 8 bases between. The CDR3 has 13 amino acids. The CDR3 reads CSVDRTLNTEAFF. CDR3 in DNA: TGCAGCGTTGACCGGACCCTGAACACTGAAGCTTTCTTT.

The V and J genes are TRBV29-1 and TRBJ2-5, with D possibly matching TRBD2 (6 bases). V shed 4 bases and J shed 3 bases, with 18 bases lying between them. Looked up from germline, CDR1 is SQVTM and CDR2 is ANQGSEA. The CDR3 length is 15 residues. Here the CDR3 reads CSVGSEGEREETQYF. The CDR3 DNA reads TGCAGCGTTGGGAGCGAGGGTGAGCGGGAAGAGACCCAGTACTTC.

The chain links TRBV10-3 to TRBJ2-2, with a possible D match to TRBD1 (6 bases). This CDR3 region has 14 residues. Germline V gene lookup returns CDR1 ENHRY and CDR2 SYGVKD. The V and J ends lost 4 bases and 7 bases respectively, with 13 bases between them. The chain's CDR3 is CAISGDRTGGELFF. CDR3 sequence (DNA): TGTGCCATCAGTGGCGACAGGACCGGCGGGGAGCTGTTTTTT.

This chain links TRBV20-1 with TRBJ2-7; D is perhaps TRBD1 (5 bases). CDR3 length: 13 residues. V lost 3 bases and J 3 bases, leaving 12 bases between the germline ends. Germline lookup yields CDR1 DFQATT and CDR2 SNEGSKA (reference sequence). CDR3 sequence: CSARWQGSYEQYF. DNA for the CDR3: TGCAGTGCTAGGTGGCAGGGAAGCTACGAGCAGTACTTC.

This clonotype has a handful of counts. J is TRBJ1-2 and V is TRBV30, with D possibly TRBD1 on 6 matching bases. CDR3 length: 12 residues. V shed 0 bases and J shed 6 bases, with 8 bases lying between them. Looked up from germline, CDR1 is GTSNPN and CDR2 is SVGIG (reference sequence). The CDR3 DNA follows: TGTGCCTGGAGTGTACAGGGTAATGGCTACACCTTC. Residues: CAWSVQGNGYTF.

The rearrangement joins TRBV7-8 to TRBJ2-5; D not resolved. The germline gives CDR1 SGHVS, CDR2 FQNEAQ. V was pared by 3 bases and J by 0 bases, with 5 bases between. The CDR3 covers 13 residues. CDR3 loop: CASSFAYQETQYF. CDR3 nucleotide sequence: TGTGCCAGCAGCTTCGCGTACCAAGAGACCCAGTACTTC.

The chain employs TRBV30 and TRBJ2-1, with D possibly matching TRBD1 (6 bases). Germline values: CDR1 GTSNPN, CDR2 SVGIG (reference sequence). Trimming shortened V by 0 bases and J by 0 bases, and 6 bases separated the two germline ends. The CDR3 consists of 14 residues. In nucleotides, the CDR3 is TGTGCCTGGAGTGTAGGGGGCTCCTACAATGAGCAGTTCTTC. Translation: CAWSVGGSYNEQFF.

Here the CDR3 DNA reads TGCGCCAGCAGCACCACAGGGGGGAATCAGCCCCAGCATTTT. Its translation is CASSTTGGNQPQHF. The V gene is TRBV5-1, the J gene TRBJ1-5, with TRBD1 matching 8 bases. V lost 4 bases to trimming and J lost 4 bases; unmatched junction nucleotides: 4. The CDR3 contains 14 residues. In germline, CDR1 is SGHRS, CDR2 YFSETQ. Filled out from reference TRBV5-1 and TRBJ1-5, the complete variable domain reads KAGVTQTPRYLIKTRGQQVTLSCSPISGHRSVSWYQQTPGQGLQFLFEYFSETQRNKGNFPGRFSGRQFSNSRSEMNVSTLELGDSALYLCASSTTGGNQPQHFGDGTRLSIL.

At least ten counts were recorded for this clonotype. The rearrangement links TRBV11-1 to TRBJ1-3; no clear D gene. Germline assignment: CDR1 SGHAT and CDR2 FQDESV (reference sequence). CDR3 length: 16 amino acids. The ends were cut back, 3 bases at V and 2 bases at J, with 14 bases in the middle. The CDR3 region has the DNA TGTGCCAGCAGCTTTACGGTCAGTCGGACTGGAAACACCATATATTTT. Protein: CASSFTVSRTGNTIYF.

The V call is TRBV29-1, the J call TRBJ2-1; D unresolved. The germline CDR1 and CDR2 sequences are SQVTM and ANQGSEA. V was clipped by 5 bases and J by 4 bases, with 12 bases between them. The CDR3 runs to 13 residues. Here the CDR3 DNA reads TGCAGCGTTAACCAGCAGATTTACAATGAGCAGTTCTTC. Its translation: CSVNQQIYNEQFF.

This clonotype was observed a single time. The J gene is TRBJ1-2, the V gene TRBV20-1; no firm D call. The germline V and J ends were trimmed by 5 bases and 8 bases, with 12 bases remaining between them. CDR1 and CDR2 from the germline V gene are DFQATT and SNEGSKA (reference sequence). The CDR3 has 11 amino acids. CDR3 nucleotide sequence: TGCAGTGCTCGTCGTGTCCCGGGCTACACCTTC. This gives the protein CSARRVPGYTF.

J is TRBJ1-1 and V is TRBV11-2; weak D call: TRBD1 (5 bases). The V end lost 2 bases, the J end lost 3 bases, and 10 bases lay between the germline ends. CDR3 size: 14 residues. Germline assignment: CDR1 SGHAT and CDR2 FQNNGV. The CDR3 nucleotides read TGTGCCAGCAGCTTACAGGGTTCGTACACTGAAGCTTTCTTT. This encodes CASSLQGSYTEAFF.

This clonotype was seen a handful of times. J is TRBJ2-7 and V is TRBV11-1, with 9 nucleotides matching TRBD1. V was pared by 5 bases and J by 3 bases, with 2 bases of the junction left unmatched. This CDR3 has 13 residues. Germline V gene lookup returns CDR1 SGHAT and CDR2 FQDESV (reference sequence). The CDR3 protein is CASSQDRGYEQYF. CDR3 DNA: TGTGCCAGCAGCCAGGACAGGGGCTACGAGCAGTACTTC.